This entry lists 4 T cell receptor beta chains sequenced from one sample in a study of early stage breast cancer tumors. TCRdb keeps only in-frame clones here, not all; method: immunoSEQ multiplex PCR. The table has about 36,000 clones, around 70% seen once; the top ten hold 6.5% to 8%. The sequencing sample was made of blood. The receptor source for this set is a person in their 60s with breast cancer.

Notes on this clone: One end of the junction varies from germline; a read error may be responsible. The chain joins TRBV7-7 to TRBJ1-5; D remains ambiguous. Germline V gives CDR1 SSHAT, CDR2 FNYEAQ (reference sequence). The CDR3 loop spans 13 amino acids. CDR3 protein: CASSSGAGQPQHF. The DNA for the CDR3 is TGTGCTAGCAGCTCGGGAGCGGGGCAGCCCCAGCATTTT.

The rearrangement uses TRBV2 and TRBJ2-3; 12 bases are a match to TRBD2. Trimming at V came to 7 bases and at J to 3 bases, leaving 2 bases not matched to a gene. Germline values: CDR1 SNHLY, CDR2 FYNNEI. This CDR3 comprises 14 residues. The CDR3 nucleotides read TGTGCCAGCACCGGACTAGCGGGGACAGATACGCAGTATTTT. Translation gives CASTGLAGTDTQYF.

This chain uses TRBV28 with TRBJ2-4; 10 bases fit TRBD1. The CDR3 covers 19 residues. The junction had 14 bases not matched to a gene; V was cut back by 6 bases and J by 0 bases. Germline V CDR1 and CDR2: MDHEN, SYDVKM. The CDR3 coding sequence is TGTGCCAGCAGCAATCCGGGACAGGGGTCGCGGGGAGCCAAAAACATTCAGTACTTC. It specifies CASSNPGQGSRGAKNIQYF.

This clone was picked up one time. J is TRBJ1-2 and V is TRBV2; weak D call: TRBD1 (6 bases). The length of the CDR3 is 18 residues. Between the trimmed V and J ends, which lost 9 bases and 0 bases, there was a span of 26 bases. Germline V gene data show CDR1 as SNHLY and CDR2 as FYNNEI. The CDR3 sequence: CASSAQPRGQLSNYGYTF. CDR3 DNA: TGTGCCAGTTCCGCCCAACCCCGAGGACAGCTATCTAACTATGGCTACACCTTC.